The entry below describes one T cell receptor beta chain. Its antigen is unidentified. In Susac syndrome patients, recently defined diagnostic criteria for definite or probable disease were met. With random hexamers, about 0.5 to 1 ug RNA was reverse transcribed. Across 54 Vbeta and 13 Jbeta, TCR beta CDR3 was amplified with immunoSEQ multiplex PCR. TCRdb used MiXCR to reprocess the immunoSEQ multiplex PCR reads, holding one entry per CDR3 protein. The sample lists under 250,000 distinct CDR3 sequences; over 90% were seen once. The data belong to a study of CD8 T cells in Susac syndrome. V was clipped by 0 bases and J by 4 bases; unmatched bases: 6. The CDR3 sequence is 16 residues long. Germline V gene lookup returns CDR1 SGHDT and CDR2 YYEEEE. Study results and limitations: The CD4+ T cell repertoires in Susac syndrome were not clonally expanded.

What was sequenced was CD4+ T cells from PBMCs. The chain combines TRBV5-6 with TRBJ1-2, with 10 bases fitting TRBD1. The TCR sequence derives from a human donor with Susac syndrome. CDR3 DNA sequence: TGTGCCAGCAGCTTGGGTGACAGGGGGCCTGGCTATGGCTACACCTTC. It yields the protein CASSLGDRGPGYGYTF.